The 2 T cell receptor beta chains given below trace back to one sample, sequenced in a study of blood T cells in healthy people across ages. A second PCR, run for roughly 7 to 12 cycles, used a sample-barcoded 5' primer plus a J-beta primer mix. TCRdb called the 5' RACE reads again in MiXCR, with one record for every CDR3 protein. The sample lists some 790,000 distinct CDR3 sequences, 29% occurring once. Sample: blood. The receptors were gathered from a woman older than 75 in good health.

This clonotype occurred a few times. One end of the junction does not line up with germline, which may come from a read error. This chain connects TRBV12-3 or TRBV12-4 to TRBJ2-3, with TRBD1 as a possible D gene (6 bases). The CDR3 length is 15 residues. Here the CDR3 DNA reads TGTGCCAGCAGCCTGATAGGGGGACGCACGGATACGCAGTATTTT. This encodes CASSLIGGRTDTQYF.

This clonotype was counted only a few times. A much larger clone differs from this one at a single base, so this may be a read error. This chain joins TRBV6-2 or TRBV6-3 and TRBJ2-7; D could derive from TRBD1 or TRBD2 (5 bases each). CDR3 length: 14 residues. Germline V gives CDR1 MNHEY, CDR2 SVGEGT. V was shortened by 7 bases and J by 7 bases, with 20 bases between the two germline ends. The CDR3 protein is CASILGERGNEQYF. DNA of the CDR3: TGTGCCAGCATCCTCGGGGAGAGGGGCAATGAGCAGTACTTC.